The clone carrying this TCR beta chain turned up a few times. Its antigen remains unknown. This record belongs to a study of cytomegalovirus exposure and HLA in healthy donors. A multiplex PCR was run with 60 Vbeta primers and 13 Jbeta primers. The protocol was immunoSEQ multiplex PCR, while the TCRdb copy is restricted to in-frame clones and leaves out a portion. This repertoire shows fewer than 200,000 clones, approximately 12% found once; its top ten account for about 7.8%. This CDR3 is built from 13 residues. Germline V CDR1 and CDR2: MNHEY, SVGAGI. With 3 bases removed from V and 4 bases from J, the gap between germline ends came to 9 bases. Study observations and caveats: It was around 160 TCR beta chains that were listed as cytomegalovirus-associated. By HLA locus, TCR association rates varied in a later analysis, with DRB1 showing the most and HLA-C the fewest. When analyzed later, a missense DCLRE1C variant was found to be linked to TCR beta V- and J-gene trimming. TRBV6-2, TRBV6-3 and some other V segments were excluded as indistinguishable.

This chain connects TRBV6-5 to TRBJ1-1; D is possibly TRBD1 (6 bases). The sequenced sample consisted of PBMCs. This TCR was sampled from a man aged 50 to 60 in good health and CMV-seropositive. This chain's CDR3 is CASSYRTVTEAFF. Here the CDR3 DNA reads TGTGCCAGCAGTTATAGGACAGTCACTGAAGCTTTCTTT.